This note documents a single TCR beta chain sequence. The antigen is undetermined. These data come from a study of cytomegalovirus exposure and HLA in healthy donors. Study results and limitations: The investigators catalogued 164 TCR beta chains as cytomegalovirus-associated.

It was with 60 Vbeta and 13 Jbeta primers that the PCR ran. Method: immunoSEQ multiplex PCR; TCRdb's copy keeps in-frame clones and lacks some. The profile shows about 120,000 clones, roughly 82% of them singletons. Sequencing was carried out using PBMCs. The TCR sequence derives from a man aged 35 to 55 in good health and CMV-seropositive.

CDR3: CASSQDSGVRGTDTQYF. CDR3 in DNA: TGCGCCAGCAGCCAAGATTCGGGGGTTCGGGGCACAGATACGCAGTATTTT. The chain recombines TRBV4-3 with TRBJ2-3, with D tentatively TRBD2 (6 bases). V was clipped by 0 bases and J by 1 base, with 14 bases between them. The CDR3 length is 17 residues. CDR1 is LGHNA and CDR2 is YSLEER in the germline V gene.